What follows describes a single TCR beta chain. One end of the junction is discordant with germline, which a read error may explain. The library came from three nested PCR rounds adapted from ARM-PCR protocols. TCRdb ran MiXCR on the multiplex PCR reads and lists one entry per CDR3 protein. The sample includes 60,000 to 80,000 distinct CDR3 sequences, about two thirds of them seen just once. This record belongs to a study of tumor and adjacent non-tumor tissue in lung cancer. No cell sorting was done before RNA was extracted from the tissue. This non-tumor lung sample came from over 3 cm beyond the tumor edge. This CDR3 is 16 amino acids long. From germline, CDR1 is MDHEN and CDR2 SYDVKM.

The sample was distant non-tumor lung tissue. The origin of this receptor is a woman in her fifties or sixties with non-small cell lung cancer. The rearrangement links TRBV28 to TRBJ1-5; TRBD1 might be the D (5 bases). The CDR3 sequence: CASRRGRGWNNQPRHF. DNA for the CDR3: TGTGCCAGCAGACGGGGGAGGGGTTGGAACAATCAGCCCCGGCATTTT.